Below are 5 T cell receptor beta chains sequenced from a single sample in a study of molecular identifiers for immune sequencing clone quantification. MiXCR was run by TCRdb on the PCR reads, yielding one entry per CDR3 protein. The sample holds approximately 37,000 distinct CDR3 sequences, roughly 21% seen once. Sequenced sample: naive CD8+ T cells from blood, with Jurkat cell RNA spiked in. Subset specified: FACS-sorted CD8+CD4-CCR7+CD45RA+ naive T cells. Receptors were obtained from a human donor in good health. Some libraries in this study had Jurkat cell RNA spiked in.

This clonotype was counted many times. CDR3 protein: CAWSGTGGTAGYTF. DNA for the CDR3: TGTGCCTGGAGTGGGACAGGGGGAACGGCTGGCTACACCTTC. The chain joins TRBV30 to TRBJ1-2, with TRBD1 identical over 10 bases. The V gene's germline CDR1 is GTSNPN and CDR2 SVGIG (reference sequence). Losses at the gene ends were 1 base for V and 7 bases for J; bases not matched to a gene: 6. The CDR3 has 14 residues.

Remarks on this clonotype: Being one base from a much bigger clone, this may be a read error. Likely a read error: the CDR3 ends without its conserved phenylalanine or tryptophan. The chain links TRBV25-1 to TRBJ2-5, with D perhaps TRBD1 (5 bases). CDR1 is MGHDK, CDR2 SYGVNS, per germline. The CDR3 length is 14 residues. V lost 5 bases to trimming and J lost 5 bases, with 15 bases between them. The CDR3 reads CASSSVGPVETQYL. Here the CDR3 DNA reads TGTGCCAGCAGTTCGGTGGGGCCTGTGGAGACCCAGTACCTC.

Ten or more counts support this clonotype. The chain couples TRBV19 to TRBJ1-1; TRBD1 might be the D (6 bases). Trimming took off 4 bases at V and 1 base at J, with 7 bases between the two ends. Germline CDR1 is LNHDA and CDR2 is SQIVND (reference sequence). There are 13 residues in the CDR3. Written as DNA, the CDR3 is TGTGCCAGTAGTAAGACAGGGAACACTGAAGCTTTCTTT. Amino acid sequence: CASSKTGNTEAFF. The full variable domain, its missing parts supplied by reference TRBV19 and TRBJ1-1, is DGGITQSPKYLFRKEGQNVTLSCEQNLNHDAMYWYRQDPGQGLRLIYYSQIVNDFQKGDIAEGYSVSREKKESFPLTVTSAQKNPTAFYLCASSKTGNTEAFFGQGTRLTVV.

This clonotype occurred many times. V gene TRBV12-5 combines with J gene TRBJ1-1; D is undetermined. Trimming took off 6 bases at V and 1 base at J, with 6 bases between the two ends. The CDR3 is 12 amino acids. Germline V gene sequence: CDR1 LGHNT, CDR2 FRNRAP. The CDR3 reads CASGIANTEAFF. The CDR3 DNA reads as TGTGCTAGTGGCATTGCGAACACTGAAGCTTTCTTT.

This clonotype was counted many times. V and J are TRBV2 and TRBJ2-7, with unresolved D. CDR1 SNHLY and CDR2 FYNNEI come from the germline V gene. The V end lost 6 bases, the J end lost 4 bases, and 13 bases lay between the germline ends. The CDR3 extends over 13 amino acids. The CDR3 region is CASSQSKGYEQYF. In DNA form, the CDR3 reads TGTGCCAGCAGCCAGTCGAAGGGATACGAGCAGTACTTC.